These 27 T cell receptor beta chains came from one sample sequenced in a study of T-cell reconstitution after alpha-beta-depleted transplantation in children. Preparation of the TCRbeta library was carried out with unique molecular identifiers. TCRdb called the PCR reads again in MiXCR, with one record for every CDR3 protein. Here the sample spans about 900,000 distinct CDR3 sequences, roughly 29% being singletons. Sample: PBMCs, mostly from graft donor cells, taken 360 days after TCRalphabeta/CD19-depleted stem cell transplant. These receptors were collected from a boy younger than two who had a stem cell transplant for SCID, so the T cells may come from the graft donor.

J is TRBJ2-1 and V is TRBV5-1; 11 bases are shared with TRBD2. Germline V lookup: CDR1 SGHRS, CDR2 YFSETQ. Trimming took 2 bases from V and 5 from J; bases not matched to a gene: 9. CDR3 length: 17 amino acids. CDR3 in amino acids: CASSFLAGGALDNEQFF. CDR3 coding DNA: TGCGCCAGCAGCTTTCTAGCGGGGGGTGCTCTTGACAATGAGCAGTTCTTC.

The chain uses TRBV13 and TRBJ2-4; a weak D match, TRBD1 (6 bases). The ends were cut back, 0 bases at V and 3 bases at J, with 12 bases in the middle. In germline, CDR1 is PRHDT, CDR2 FYEKMQ (reference sequence). The CDR3 contains 16 residues. CDR3 sequence: CASSLGYRANKNIQYF. CDR3 DNA: TGTGCCAGCAGCTTAGGTTACAGGGCGAACAAAAACATTCAGTACTTC. Full variable domain (rest looked up from reference TRBV13 and TRBJ2-4): AAGVIQSPRHLIKEKRETATLKCYPIPRHDTVYWYQQGPGQDPQFLISFYEKMQSDKGSIPDRFSAQQFSDYHSELNMSSLELGDSALYFCASSLGYRANKNIQYFGAGTRLSVL.

The chain is built from TRBV5-1 and TRBJ2-3, with 14 bases matching TRBD2. The J segment lost 4 bases and the V segment lost 0 bases, leaving 4 bases of the junction unmatched. CDR1 is SGHRS, CDR2 YFSETQ, per germline. The CDR3 contains 17 residues. CDR3 sequence reads: CASSLEGTSGGSDTQYF. The CDR3 DNA follows: TGCGCCAGCAGCTTGGAAGGGACTAGCGGGGGATCAGATACGCAGTATTTT.

This clonotype was seen ten or more times. The rearrangement uses TRBV25-1 and TRBJ2-7; D remains unclear. V dropped 4 bases and J dropped 3 bases, with 19 bases sitting between them. From germline, CDR1 is MGHDK and CDR2 SYGVNS. The CDR3 is 16 residues long. The CDR3 nucleotides read TGTGCCAGCAGTGCCCTCGTAGGAACCACACGCTACGAGCAGTACTTC. Protein sequence: CASSALVGTTRYEQYF.

This clonotype showed up just a few times. This rearrangement joins TRBV12-3 or TRBV12-4 to TRBJ1-4; TRBD1 might be the D (6 bases). The CDR3 is 15 residues long. The V and J ends lost 7 bases and 3 bases respectively, with 15 bases between them. The CDR3, as DNA: TGTGCCAGCACCGCCAAGGACAGATCTAATGAAAAACTGTTTTTT. It is translated as CASTAKDRSNEKLFF.

Here the CDR3 DNA reads TGCGCCAGCAGCCACGGGGCCTTGACCGGGGAGCTGTTTTTT. This codes for CASSHGALTGELFF. This chain joins TRBV4-1 and TRBJ2-2; D tentatively fits TRBD1 or TRBD2 (5 bases each). Looked up from germline, CDR1 is MGHRA and CDR2 is YSYEKL. The V gene lost 3 bases and the J gene lost 5 bases, with 10 bases spanning the gap. This CDR3 has 14 amino acids.

The chain links TRBV12-3 or TRBV12-4 to TRBJ2-5; 7 bases are shared with TRBD1. The CDR3 has 12 residues. V gave up 10 bases and J gave up 7 bases; unmatched junction bases: 9. CDR3 DNA: TGTGCCACCCTCGACAGGGTTGGGACCCAGTACTTC. Protein sequence: CATLDRVGTQYF.

Many counts were recorded for this clonotype. The genes are TRBV13 and TRBJ1-1, with D unclear. The CDR3 totals 13 residues. CDR1 PRHDT and CDR2 FYEKMQ come from the germline V gene (reference sequence). Trimming took off 1 base at V and 4 bases at J, with 7 bases between the two ends. In nucleotides, the CDR3 is TGTGCCAGCAGCTTAGTGGGCGTCACTGAAGCTTTCTTT. Its translation is CASSLVGVTEAFF.

This clonotype was detected a few times. The rearrangement joins TRBV25-1 to TRBJ1-5, with D unresolved. The CDR3 is made up of 14 amino acids. The V and J ends lost 2 bases and 2 bases respectively, with 7 bases between them. CDR1 and CDR2 from the germline V gene are MGHDK and SYGVNS. The CDR3 loop is CASSEGMGNQPQHF. The CDR3 bases are TGTGCCAGCAGTGAAGGCATGGGCAATCAGCCCCAGCATTTT.

The chain carries TRBV29-1 and TRBJ1-1; 9 nucleotides align to TRBD1. CDR1 and CDR2 (germline): SQVTM, ANQGSEA. The V and J ends lost 2 bases and 5 bases, in that order; junction bases with no gene match: 15. The CDR3 runs to 17 residues. The CDR3: CSVERVERTGVRTEAFF. CDR3 DNA sequence: TGCAGCGTTGAACGAGTCGAGAGGACAGGGGTGAGGACTGAAGCTTTCTTT.

The CDR3 region is CASSVVAGRAWNIQYF. CDR3 sequence (DNA): TGTGCCAGCAGCGTAGTAGCGGGTAGGGCTTGGAACATTCAGTACTTC. The chain is built from TRBV2 and TRBJ2-4, with TRBD2 matching over 7 bases. V trimming: 6 bases; J trimming: 7 bases; junction bases outside the gene matches: 15. This CDR3 contains 16 residues. Germline CDR1 is SNHLY and CDR2 is FYNNEI.

The chain is built from TRBV12-3 or TRBV12-4 and TRBJ1-1; tentative D call: TRBD1 (6 bases). There are 14 residues in the CDR3. V shed 6 bases and J shed 1 base, with 12 bases lying between them. The CDR3 region is CASRGTGQNTEAFF. In DNA, the CDR3 is TGTGCCAGCAGAGGAACAGGGCAGAACACTGAAGCTTTCTTT.

This clonotype has just a few counts. V gene TRBV12-3 or TRBV12-4 combines with J gene TRBJ2-1; 7 bases agree with TRBD1. J was trimmed by 10 bases and V by 5 bases; bases with no gene match: 11. The CDR3 runs 14 residues. The DNA of the CDR3 is TGTGCCAGCAGTGCCCGGACAGGACCAGGGGAGCAGTTCTTC. This codes for CASSARTGPGEQFF.

The CDR3 coding sequence is TGCAGTGCTACGGCCCCATCGCTCTCCTACGAGCAGTACTTC. This translates into CSATAPSLSYEQYF. V is TRBV20-1 and J is TRBJ2-7; D is uncertain. The CDR3 runs to 14 residues. V lost 4 bases and J lost 0, with 13 bases in between. Germline CDR1 is DFQATT and CDR2 is SNEGSKA (reference sequence).

The sample holds a few counts of this clonotype. The chain couples TRBV20-1 to TRBJ2-7, with D perhaps matching TRBD1 or TRBD2 (6 bases each). Looked up from germline, CDR1 is DFQATT and CDR2 is SNEGSKA (reference sequence). V was trimmed by 3 bases and J by 1 base, leaving 13 bases between them. The CDR3 totals 14 residues. The CDR3 DNA follows: TGCAGTGCTAGCGAGGGGGGCCCTTCCTACGAGCAGTACTTC. Its protein product is CSASEGGPSYEQYF.

The chain uses TRBV2 and TRBJ1-1, with 9 nucleotides matching TRBD1. This CDR3 contains 18 residues. The germline CDR1 and CDR2 sequences are SNHLY and FYNNEI. The trim removed 4 bases at V and 1 base at J, leaving 13 bases unmatched. The CDR3 region is CASSGGVGTGSSNTEAFF. The CDR3 DNA reads TGTGCCAGCAGTGGAGGTGTTGGGACAGGGTCCTCGAACACTGAAGCTTTCTTT.

The chain employs TRBV19 and TRBJ2-1; maybe TRBD1 (6 bases). The germline V and J ends were trimmed by 5 bases and 4 bases, with 18 bases remaining between them. The CDR3 has 16 amino acids. Per the germline V gene, CDR1 is LNHDA and CDR2 is SQIVND (reference sequence). The CDR3: CASSAYRARGYNEQFF. CDR3 coding DNA: TGTGCCAGTAGTGCCTACAGGGCTCGAGGATACAATGAGCAGTTCTTC.

This clonotype was recorded a few times. The rearrangement links TRBV4-1 to TRBJ2-1, with TRBD2 matching 12 bases. The junction had 8 bases not matched to a gene; V was cut back by 3 bases and J by 5 bases. Germline lookup yields CDR1 MGHRA and CDR2 YSYEKL. This CDR3 is 17 amino acids long. The CDR3 DNA sequence: TGCGCCAGCAGCCAGTACGCCGGACTAGCGGGGAACAATGAGCAGTTCTTC. This gives the protein CASSQYAGLAGNNEQFF.

In this sample, this clonotype turned up a few times. The chain joins TRBV24-1 to TRBJ2-1, with 7 bases aligning to TRBD2. The trim removed 3 bases at V and 0 bases at J, leaving 7 bases unmatched. This CDR3 has 17 amino acids. Germline CDR1 is KGHDR and CDR2 is SFDVKD. Here the CDR3 reads CATSDPPSGGSYNEQFF. Written as DNA, the CDR3 is TGTGCCACCAGTGATCCTCCTAGCGGTGGCTCCTACAATGAGCAGTTCTTC.

The genes are TRBV18 and TRBJ2-7; the match to TRBD1 covers 7 bases. The germline CDR1 and CDR2 sequences are KGHSH and LQKENI. V lost 5 bases and J lost 7; bases outside the gene matches: 11. The CDR3 contains 14 residues. DNA for the CDR3: TGTGCCAGCTCAGAAAATGAGGGGGCGTGGGAGCAGTACTTC. Protein product: CASSENEGAWEQYF.

V usage is TRBV5-1 and J usage is TRBJ1-1, with D perhaps matching TRBD1 (5 bases). The germline V gene has CDR1 SGHRS and CDR2 YFSETQ. The CDR3 is 16 residues long. Deletions cut 1 base from V and 1 base from J, with 14 bases between. The CDR3 here is CASSLSRGRGNTEAFF. As DNA, the CDR3 is TGCGCCAGCAGCTTGTCACGGGGGAGGGGGAACACTGAAGCTTTCTTT.

V is TRBV28 and J is TRBJ2-1, with TRBD2 identical over 8 bases. In germline, CDR1 is MDHEN, CDR2 SYDVKM. J lost 5 bases, V lost 6 bases, and 6 bases had no gene match. CDR3 length: 14 amino acids. CDR3 region: CASSTTAGDNEQFF. In DNA form, the CDR3 reads TGTGCCAGCAGCACGACAGCGGGAGACAATGAGCAGTTCTTC.

This chain uses TRBV7-9 with TRBJ2-5; 7 bases are a match to TRBD2. CDR3 length: 14 amino acids. V trimming: 8 bases; J trimming: 5 bases; junction bases outside the gene matches: 11. Germline assignment: CDR1 SEHNR and CDR2 FQNEAQ (reference sequence). For the CDR3, the DNA is TGTGCCAGCGTCCTAGGGGAGGGTAGGGAGACCCAGTACTTC. Its translation: CASVLGEGRETQYF.

Written as DNA, the CDR3 is TGTGCCAGCAGCTTATATGGCGTCCAAAAAGGAAACACCATATATTTT. Translating it yields CASSLYGVQKGNTIYF. The chain combines TRBV7-9 with TRBJ1-3; D gene unclear. This CDR3 has 16 residues. V was trimmed by 2 bases and J by 4 bases, leaving 15 bases between them. CDR1 SEHNR and CDR2 FQNEAQ come from the germline V gene (reference sequence).

The rearrangement uses TRBV5-1 and TRBJ1-1; D ambiguous. Germline CDR1 is SGHRS and CDR2 is YFSETQ. The V end lost 0 bases, the J end lost 1 base, and 7 bases lay between the germline ends. The CDR3 is 14 residues long. The CDR3 loop is CASSLAATNTEAFF. The CDR3 DNA is TGCGCCAGCAGCTTGGCGGCCACGAACACTGAAGCTTTCTTT. The variable domain in full, with the rest retrieved from reference TRBV5-1 and TRBJ1-1, is KAGVTQTPRYLIKTRGQQVTLSCSPISGHRSVSWYQQTPGQGLQFLFEYFSETQRNKGNFPGRFSGRQFSNSRSEMNVSTLELGDSALYLCASSLAATNTEAFFGQGTRLTVV.

The chain has TRBV6-5 and TRBJ2-1; D unresolved. Germline V gene lookup returns CDR1 MNHEY and CDR2 SVGAGI. The CDR3 has 11 amino acids. Trimming took 7 bases from V and 10 from J, leaving 11 bases between them. CDR3 amino acids: CASMRHHEQFF. Here the CDR3 DNA reads TGTGCCAGCATGCGGCATCACGAGCAGTTCTTC.

This clonotype was recorded a few times. V is TRBV6-1 and J is TRBJ2-7; D is perhaps TRBD2 (6 bases). V was trimmed by 4 bases and J by 0 bases, leaving 16 bases between them. There are 16 residues in the CDR3. CDR1 is MNHNS and CDR2 is SASEGT in the germline V gene. Here the CDR3 DNA reads TGTGCCAGCAGTGCCAACCGGGAGCGATACTCCTACGAGCAGTACTTC. Translation gives CASSANRERYSYEQYF.